A single sample is the source of the 20 T cell receptor beta chains below, sequenced in a study of blood T cells in healthy people across ages. A second PCR, run for about 7 to 11 cycles, used a sample-barcoded 5' primer plus a J-beta primer mix. Each CDR3 protein is one row after TCRdb ran MiXCR on the 5' RACE reads. The sample holds about 1,500,000 distinct CDR3 sequences, 28% seen once. Sequencing was carried out using blood. The receptors come from a young woman in good health.

The chain recombines TRBV5-5 with TRBJ2-1, with a weak D call TRBD2 (5 bases). Trimming removed 0 bases from V and 5 bases from J, with 9 bases in between. The CDR3 loop spans 14 amino acids. Germline lookup yields CDR1 SGHKS and CDR2 YYEKEE (reference sequence). CDR3 in amino acids: CASSLGAGNNEQFF. Here the CDR3 DNA reads TGTGCCAGCAGCTTGGGGGCGGGCAACAATGAGCAGTTCTTC.

V gene TRBV24-1 combines with J gene TRBJ2-1; D tentatively reads TRBD1 or TRBD2 (5 bases each). This CDR3 has 16 amino acids. V lost 5 bases and J lost 10, with 23 bases in between. Germline CDR1 reads KGHDR; CDR2 reads SFDVKD. CDR3 region: CATSAPGGHKADEQFF. In DNA form, the CDR3 reads TGTGCCACCAGTGCCCCCGGAGGACATAAGGCTGACGAGCAGTTCTTC.

As to this clonotype: A much larger clone differs from this one at a single base, so this may be a read error. The chain combines TRBV4-1 with TRBJ2-1, with 16 bases fitting TRBD2. This CDR3 has 18 amino acids. CDR1 is MGHRA and CDR2 is YSYEKL in the germline V gene. The chain's CDR3 is CASSRGLAGGSSYNGQFF. CDR3 sequence (DNA): TGCGCCAGCAGCCGGGGACTAGCGGGAGGGAGCTCCTACAATGGGCAGTTCTTC.

This sequence joins TRBV5-1 and TRBJ1-1; D call uncertain. V was clipped by 6 bases and J by 4 bases, with 7 bases between them. The CDR3 has 11 amino acids. The germline CDR1 and CDR2 sequences are SGHRS and YFSETQ. CDR3 in DNA: TGCGCCAGCAACCTTGGCACTGAAGCTTTCTTT. Translation: CASNLGTEAFF.

This clonotype has a count of ten or more. This chain links TRBV5-6 with TRBJ2-7; D is unresolved. Trimming stripped 0 bases from V and 3 bases from J, with 10 bases between. The CDR3 spans 14 residues. Germline V CDR1 and CDR2: SGHDT, YYEEEE. The CDR3 sequence: CASSLGEGGYEQYF. In DNA form, the CDR3 reads TGTGCCAGCAGCTTGGGGGAAGGTGGCTACGAGCAGTACTTC. The full variable domain, its missing parts supplied by reference TRBV5-6 and TRBJ2-7, is DAGVTQSPTHLIKTRGQQVTLRCSPKSGHDTVSWYQQALGQGPQFIFQYYEEEERQRGNFPDRFSGHQFPNYSSELNVNALLLGDSALYLCASSLGEGGYEQYFGPGTRLTVT.

In regard to this clonotype: A much larger clone lies a single base off, so this may be a read error. The chain recombines TRBV7-9 with TRBJ1-2; unclear D gene. Per germline, CDR1 SEHNR and CDR2 FQNEAQ (reference sequence). The CDR3 totals 12 residues. Trimming removed 3 bases from V and 10 bases from J, with 12 bases in between. The CDR3 DNA follows: TGTGCCAGCAGCTTGGCCCCGCGGGACTACACCTTC. It translates to CASSLAPRDYTF.

This clonotype appeared a few times. The V gene is TRBV12-3 or TRBV12-4, the J gene TRBJ2-7; D possibly corresponds to TRBD1 (5 bases). V was pared by 1 base and J by 0 bases, with 10 bases between. This CDR3 is built from 15 residues. CDR3 protein: CASSLGGRDSYEQYF. In DNA form, the CDR3 reads TGTGCCAGCAGTTTAGGCGGCAGGGACTCCTACGAGCAGTACTTC.

On this clonotype: One end of the junction fails to match germline, which may point to a read error. The J gene is TRBJ1-6, the V gene TRBV5-1, with D maybe TRBD1 (6 bases). Germline values: CDR1 SGHRS, CDR2 YFSETQ. CDR3 length equals 14 residues. As DNA, the CDR3 is TGCGCCAGCAGCGAGGGACAACCCACTTCACCCCTCTACTTT. As protein: CASSEGQPTSPLYF.

This clonotype was counted ten times or more. This chain links TRBV20-1 with TRBJ2-7; possible D gene TRBD1, 6 bases. The CDR3 consists of 13 residues. The V gene's germline CDR1 is DFQATT and CDR2 SNEGSKA (reference sequence). Trimming cost V 0 bases and J 3 bases, with 9 bases left between them. DNA for the CDR3: TGCAGTGCTAGAGATACAGGGTTCTACGAGCAGTACTTC. As protein: CSARDTGFYEQYF.

The chain combines TRBV7-9 with TRBJ1-2; D perhaps matches TRBD1 (6 bases). V gave up 5 bases and J gave up 2 bases, with 12 bases separating them. CDR1 is SEHNR and CDR2 is FQNEAQ in the germline V gene (reference sequence). The CDR3 totals 14 residues. CDR3 in DNA: TGTGCCAGCAGCCCCCGGGACATCAACTATGGCTACACCTTC. This codes for CASSPRDINYGYTF. Supplemented by reference TRBV7-9 and TRBJ1-2, the full variable domain reads DTGVSQNPRHKITKRGQNVTFRCDPISEHNRLYWYRQTLGQGPEFLTYFQNEAQLEKSRLLSDRFSAERPKGSFSTLEIQRTEQGDSAMYLCASSPRDINYGYTFGSGTRLTVV.

The chain carries TRBV10-3 and TRBJ1-4; possible D gene TRBD1, 5 bases. Trimming took 4 bases from V and 10 from J, leaving 13 bases between them. Germline lookup yields CDR1 ENHRY and CDR2 SYGVKD. The CDR3 covers 13 residues. Here the CDR3 reads CAISGDGARKLFF. The DNA for the CDR3 is TGTGCCATCAGTGGGGACGGGGCGCGAAAACTGTTTTTT.

V and J are TRBV27 and TRBJ1-5, with D hard to call. Deletions cut 3 bases from V and 10 bases from J, with 13 bases between. This CDR3 comprises 13 residues. Germline loops: CDR1 MNHEY, CDR2 SMNVEV (reference sequence). In nucleotides, the CDR3 is TGTGCCAGCAGTTTCGACCGAGGAGATCCCCAGCATTTT. It yields the protein CASSFDRGDPQHF.

This clonotype appeared many times. The chain employs TRBV7-2 and TRBJ2-1, with 8 bases that match TRBD2. The CDR3 totals 15 residues. Germline CDR1 reads SGHTA; CDR2 reads FQGNSA. V shed 5 bases and J 9 bases; nucleotides not matched to a gene: 12. CDR3 region: CASSPLTTSGTEQFF. The DNA for the CDR3 is TGTGCCAGCAGCCCCCTCACCACTAGCGGTACTGAGCAGTTCTTC.

This clonotype was recorded a few times. The CDR3 region is CASSQDASRSSYNEQFF. CDR3 nucleotides: TGTGCCAGCAGCCAAGATGCTAGCAGAAGCTCCTACAATGAGCAGTTCTTC. The chain couples TRBV3-1 to TRBJ2-1, with a possible D match to TRBD2 (5 bases). V shed 0 bases and J shed 0 bases, with 12 bases lying between them. Germline V gene sequence: CDR1 LGHDT, CDR2 YNNKEL (reference sequence). The CDR3 loop spans 17 amino acids.

This clonotype was counted a few times. This chain connects TRBV30 to TRBJ1-4; 8 bases map to TRBD1. The CDR3 runs to 13 residues. V shed 3 bases and J 8 bases; nucleotides not matched to a gene: 5. Looked up from germline, CDR1 is GTSNPN and CDR2 is SVGIG (reference sequence). The CDR3 spells CAWSNRDREKLFF. DNA for the CDR3: TGTGCCTGGAGCAACCGGGACAGGGAAAAACTGTTTTTT.

This clonotype turned up a few times. J is TRBJ1-2 and V is TRBV19; 7 positions agree with TRBD1. V shed 5 bases, J shed 8 bases, and the junction held 14 bases outside the gene matches. Germline V CDR1 and CDR2: LNHDA, SQIVND (reference sequence). The length of the CDR3 is 15 residues. The CDR3 here is CASSGDRVGTMGYTF. Here the CDR3 DNA reads TGTGCCAGTAGTGGTGACAGGGTGGGAACTATGGGCTACACCTTC.

The V call is TRBV30, the J call TRBJ2-5; perhaps TRBD1 as D (5 bases). The assigned J gene may be wrong: the sequence end matches TRBJ2-7 better. The V gene's germline CDR1 is GTSNPN and CDR2 SVGIG (reference sequence). This CDR3 comprises 12 residues. As DNA, the CDR3 is TGTGCCTGGAGTGTGACAGTCTACGAGCAGTACTTC. Amino acids: CAWSVTVYEQYF.

This clonotype was counted a single time. J is TRBJ2-4 and V is TRBV24-1; maybe TRBD2 (5 bases). Germline loops: CDR1 KGHDR, CDR2 SFDVKD. This CDR3 spans 11 amino acids. V gave up 10 bases and J gave up 8 bases, with 11 bases separating them. CDR3 bases: TGTGCCACGTCGGACGGGGACATTCAGTACTTC. Its protein is CATSDGDIQYF.

This clonotype was found many times. This chain connects TRBV7-9 to TRBJ2-5; perhaps D is TRBD1 or TRBD2 (5 bases each). The V end was cut by 2 bases, the J end by 5 bases, with 12 bases between. The CDR3 consists of 14 residues. Germline V gene sequence: CDR1 SEHNR, CDR2 FQNEAQ (reference sequence). The CDR3 loop is CASSLRGAGETQYF. In nucleotides, the CDR3 is TGTGCCAGCAGCTTACGAGGGGCAGGGGAGACCCAGTACTTC.

This clonotype was counted only a few times. The chain uses TRBV27 and TRBJ2-7; tentatively, D is TRBD2 (5 bases). The germline V gene encodes CDR1 MNHEY and CDR2 SMNVEV (reference sequence). CDR3 length equals 13 residues. V lost 11 bases and J 6 bases, leaving 20 bases between the germline ends. DNA of the CDR3: TGTGCCTCCGGAGGACGGCCCGGTACCGAGCAGTACTTC. Protein sequence: CASGGRPGTEQYF.